This T cell receptor (beta chain) was recorded in a study of blood T cell repertoires in COVID-19. Study information: The study drew acute and convalescent COVID-19 samples from the United States, Italy and Spain. From T cells, B-cell-depleted T cells, or PBMCs came the material, which was cDNA or gDNA.

As handled by the study authors: Reference gene primers were amplified, and this amplification served to estimate nucleated cell counts. The method was immunoSEQ multiplex PCR; TCRdb's version includes in-frame clones alone and lacks a portion of them. The DNA gave D and trimming, while V, J and clone size come from that table. Of 90,000 or so clones in the sample, more than 75% were seen once. The CDR3 is 15 amino acids. Looked up from germline, CDR1 is MDHEN and CDR2 is SYDVKM. The V and J ends lost 6 bases and 4 bases, in that order; junction bases with no gene match: 9. This clone was counted a single time.

This chain uses TRBV28 with TRBJ2-4; 7 bases are a match to TRBD1. The sequenced sample consisted of peripheral blood. The sequence was obtained from a man aged 50-60 years with active COVID-19. In DNA form, the CDR3 reads TGTGCCAGCAGGGAGGAGGACAGGTTGAAAAACATTCAGTACTTC. This codes for CASREEDRLKNIQYF.